This TCR beta chain comes out of a study of OX40 agonist ivuxolimab in advanced cancers. About the study: Patients received ivuxolimab, an agonistic anti-OX40 (CD134) antibody. Study results and caveats: CD4+ and CD8+ blood T cells expanded clonally by week 6 at 0.1 to 3.0 mg/kg.

Any history of autoimmune disease or systemic immunosuppression disqualified patients. Sequencing used immunoSEQ multiplex PCR; TCRdb keeps in-frame clones, though not all of them. The repertoire holds 70,000 to 95,000 clones, with roughly 87% as singletons. Trimming stripped 1 base from V and 8 bases from J, with 11 bases between. The V gene's germline CDR1 is MDHEN and CDR2 SYDVKM. The CDR3 loop spans 13 amino acids. Details on this clone: The target antigen is unknown.

The genes are TRBV28 and TRBJ1-2; no firm D call. The sequenced sample was CD4+ or CD8+ T cells sorted from blood, obtained in a trial of the OX40 agonist ivuxolimab. The source of this sequence is an adult with an advanced solid tumor such as melanoma, head and neck, liver or kidney cancer. CDR3 nucleotides: TGTGCCAGCAGTTTATTGGGGTTCTTGGGCTACACCTTC. Amino acid sequence: CASSLLGFLGYTF.